The entry that follows covers one TCR beta chain sequence. Antigen unknown. In germline, CDR1 is SGDLS, CDR2 YYNGEE. Losses at the gene ends were 3 bases for V and 5 bases for J; bases not matched to a gene: 4. The CDR3 contains 15 residues. The data were taken from a study of cytomegalovirus exposure and HLA in healthy donors. Study findings and constraints: In vitro confirmation showed a few CMV-associated chains to be CMV antigen specific. The Asian-associated ancestry cluster reportedly had fewer N-insertions than the approximately 610-donor mean in a later analysis. Within an earlier analysis, most TCR beta V segments proved productive either about 87% or about 30% of the time. When analyzed later, a missense DCLRE1C variant was found to be linked to TCR beta V- and J-gene trimming.

60 Vbeta and 13 Jbeta primers were used in PCR. TCRdb's copy holds only in-frame clones and misses some; the assay was immunoSEQ multiplex PCR. Of about 160,000 clones detected, about three quarters appear once; the ten largest clones hold 2.5% to 3%. The rearrangement links TRBV9 to TRBJ2-2, with 10 bases lining up with TRBD1. Sequenced sample: PBMCs. The source is a young woman in good health and CMV-seronegative. The CDR3 bases are TGTGCCAGCAGCGCCGGGACAGGGGCAACCGGGGAGCTGTTTTTT. This translates into CASSAGTGATGELFF.